The clone carrying this TCR beta chain has a count of ten or more. This specimen comes from a study of T-cell reconstitution after alpha-beta-depleted transplantation in children. This CDR3 region has 15 residues. Preparation of the TCRbeta library used unique molecular identifiers. TCRdb used MiXCR to reprocess the PCR reads, holding one entry per CDR3 protein. Among roughly 220,000 distinct CDR3 sequences, approximately 9.7% were seen once, and the ten largest hold about 5.4%. The chain is built from TRBV21-1 and TRBJ1-1; the table's D call TRBD1 went unverified against the DNA. TRBV21-1 is listed as a pseudogene. The sample here was PBMCs from the stem cell graft donor, taken from the stem cell graft. The TCR comes from a human donor who donated a stem cell graft to a child with SCID. CDR3 loop: CASSKSGPGTPEAFF. In nucleotides, the CDR3 is TGTGCCAGCAGCAAGAGTGGGCCGGGTACCCCTGAAGCTTTCTTT.